The 12 T cell receptor beta chains in this list originate from one sample, sequenced in a study of blood T cells in healthy people across ages. Then a second PCR, running about 7 to 11 cycles, was carried out with a sample-barcoded 5' primer and a J-beta primer mix. TCRdb analysed the 5' RACE reads with MiXCR anew, one entry per CDR3 protein. Of over 600,000 distinct CDR3 sequences listed, about half were seen once; the top ten hold approximately 18%. Sequenced material: blood. The receptors originated from an elderly man in good health.

The chain joins TRBV5-6 to TRBJ1-1; TRBD1 agrees at 7 bases. V shed 4 bases, J shed 7 bases, and the junction held 4 bases outside the gene matches. The CDR3 is made up of 12 amino acids. The V gene's germline CDR1 is SGHDT and CDR2 YYEEEE. As DNA, the CDR3 is TGTGCCAGCAGCCACGGGACAGTTGAAGCTTTCTTT. Translating it yields CASSHGTVEAFF.

This clonotype was recorded many times. This chain uses TRBV29-1 with TRBJ2-7; D is unclear. V shed 6 bases and J shed 1 base, with 4 bases lying between them. There are 10 residues in the CDR3. CDR1 and CDR2 from the germline V gene are SQVTM and ANQGSEA. CDR3 loop: CSVISYEQYF. The CDR3 DNA follows: TGCAGCGTAATTTCCTACGAGCAGTACTTC.

J is TRBJ2-1 and V is TRBV5-1; 7 bases map to TRBD2. The CDR3 has 15 amino acids. CDR1 is SGHRS and CDR2 is YFSETQ in the germline V gene. J lost 5 bases, V lost 5 bases, and 10 bases had no gene match. The CDR3 here is CASRQGRAGNNEQFF. The CDR3 DNA reads as TGCGCCAGCAGACAAGGACGAGCGGGAAACAATGAGCAGTTCTTC.

V is TRBV5-1 and J is TRBJ2-7; D is perhaps TRBD1 (5 bases). This CDR3 comprises 16 residues. Germline V gene data show CDR1 as SGHRS and CDR2 as YFSETQ. Trimming took off 0 bases at V and 3 bases at J, with 16 bases between the two ends. This chain's CDR3 is CASSLGFQGSGYEQYF. As DNA, the CDR3 is TGCGCCAGCAGCTTGGGATTCCAGGGATCCGGCTACGAGCAGTACTTC.

This clonotype turned up a few times. The genes are TRBV5-6 and TRBJ2-3; D could derive from TRBD1 or TRBD2 (5 bases each). The CDR3 consists of 14 residues. The germline V gene has CDR1 SGHDT and CDR2 YYEEEE. V was clipped by 4 bases and J by 2 bases, with 11 bases between them. The CDR3, as DNA: TGTGCCAGCAGCCGGGACCGACCCACAGATACGCAGTATTTT. Amino acids: CASSRDRPTDTQYF.

The chain joins TRBV2 to TRBJ1-2; TRBD1 aligns across 8 bases. Germline V gene sequence: CDR1 SNHLY, CDR2 FYNNEI. The CDR3 has 14 residues. V shed 0 bases, J shed 5 bases, and the junction held 2 bases outside the gene matches. The chain's CDR3 is CASSEARGLYGYTF. The CDR3 DNA is TGTGCCAGCAGTGAAGCCAGGGGGCTATATGGCTACACCTTC. Together with reference TRBV2 and TRBJ1-2, the CDR3 gives the full variable domain: EPEVTQTPSHQVTQMGQEVILRCVPISNHLYFYWYRQILGQKVEFLVSFYNNEISEKSEIFDDQFSVERPDGSNFTLKIRSTKLEDSAMYFCASSEARGLYGYTFGSGTRLTVV.

V usage is TRBV30 and J usage is TRBJ2-5; 12 nucleotides line up with TRBD1. The J call may be mistaken, given a closer DNA end match to TRBJ2-7. The V gene's germline CDR1 is GTSNPN and CDR2 SVGIG (reference sequence). There are 13 residues in the CDR3. CDR3 in amino acids: CAWSRDRGPEQYF. The CDR3 nucleotides read TGTGCCTGGAGCCGGGACAGGGGGCCCGAGCAGTACTTC.

This chain joins TRBV7-2 and TRBJ2-3, with D possibly TRBD1 on 5 matching bases. The V and J ends lost 5 bases and 4 bases respectively, with 16 bases between them. Germline assignment: CDR1 SGHTA and CDR2 FQGNSA. The CDR3 contains 15 residues. In DNA form, the CDR3 reads TGTGCCAGCAGCCTAGATAGGGGTAGTTCAGATACGCAGTATTTT. Residues: CASSLDRGSSDTQYF.

This sequence joins TRBV6-1 and TRBJ2-3, with TRBD2 identical over 8 bases. The CDR3 runs 13 residues. Germline trimming cut 10 bases from V and 10 bases from J; bases unmatched to any gene: 13. Per the germline V gene, CDR1 is MNHNS and CDR2 is SASEGT. The CDR3 is CAMREALWGPQYF. The CDR3 DNA follows: TGTGCCATGCGGGAGGCCCTCTGGGGTCCGCAGTATTTT.

The rearrangement links TRBV3-1 to TRBJ2-5; D is tentatively TRBD1 or TRBD2 (5 bases each). V lost 0 bases and J 6 bases, leaving 14 bases between the germline ends. Germline V gene lookup returns CDR1 LGHDT and CDR2 YNNKEL (reference sequence). CDR3 length equals 15 residues. In DNA, the CDR3 is TGTGCCAGCAGCCAAGACGGGGCCACTAGGAAGACCCAGTACTTC. Translated, it gives CASSQDGATRKTQYF.

This clonotype was picked up many times. The rearrangement joins TRBV6-2 or TRBV6-3 to TRBJ2-5; D assignment may be TRBD1 or TRBD2 (5 bases each). Germline-derived CDR1 and CDR2 are MNHEY and SVGEGT. The CDR3 length is 12 residues. Trimming pared 7 bases from V and 7 bases from J, leaving 13 bases between. The CDR3 sequence: CASIGPGGTQYF. The CDR3 nucleotides read TGTGCCAGCATCGGGCCTGGGGGGACCCAGTACTTC.

The chain links TRBV10-3 to TRBJ2-7, with 10 bases aligning to TRBD2. With V trimmed by 3 bases and J by 3 bases, 2 bases remained unmatched. The CDR3 is made up of 14 amino acids. Per germline, CDR1 ENHRY and CDR2 SYGVKD. The CDR3 DNA follows: TGTGCCATCAGTGAACCTAGCGGGAGCTACGAGCAGTACTTC. As protein: CAISEPSGSYEQYF.